Shown below are 5 T cell receptor beta chains from a single sample sequenced in a study of PD-L1 blockade in urothelial cancer. Measured with immunoSEQ multiplex PCR; TCRdb has only the in-frame clones, and not every one. The table includes 80,000 to 90,000 clones, 70% to 90% detected once. Time point described: pretreatment peripheral blood. The sequences come from PBMCs, collected around atezolizumab (anti-PD-L1) treatment. These receptors were collected from a man aged 55 to 70 with urothelial cancer.

The chain has TRBV19 and TRBJ1-2; D gene uncertain. Germline V lookup: CDR1 LNHDA, CDR2 SQIVND (reference sequence). V was trimmed by 1 base and J by 2 bases, leaving 14 bases between them. The CDR3 covers 16 residues. CDR3 coding DNA: TGTGCCAGTAGTATAGGTAGCCGATCTTCGAACTATGGCTACACCTTC. Its translation: CASSIGSRSSNYGYTF.

This clone occurred a few times. The CDR3 DNA is TGTGCTAGTGCCCTCGGGGAGGGAAGGCAGCCCCAGCATTTT. As protein: CASALGEGRQPQHF. This sequence joins TRBV12-5 and TRBJ1-5; D not resolved. The CDR3 spans 14 residues. With 7 bases removed from V and 7 bases from J, the gap between germline ends came to 17 bases. CDR1 is LGHNT and CDR2 is FRNRAP in the germline V gene.

The rearrangement links TRBV5-1 to TRBJ2-2; 8 bases match TRBD1. The CDR3 sequence is 16 residues long. Germline lookup yields CDR1 SGHRS and CDR2 YFSETQ. V shed 2 bases, J shed 1 base, and the junction held 4 bases outside the gene matches. The CDR3 here is CASSLAGTGNTGELFF. CDR3 DNA: TGCGCCAGCAGCTTAGCCGGGACAGGGAACACCGGGGAGCTGTTTTTT.

The chain combines TRBV7-9 with TRBJ1-1; D gene uncertain. The V and J ends lost 5 bases and 5 bases respectively, with 18 bases between them. The CDR3 is 15 residues long. Germline V lookup: CDR1 SEHNR, CDR2 FQNEAQ (reference sequence). The CDR3 DNA follows: TGTGCCAGCAGCATAATTGCGGGTGGCTCGACTGAAGCTTTCTTT. Residues: CASSIIAGGSTEAFF.

The chain employs TRBV5-5 and TRBJ2-7; D might be TRBD1 (6 bases). The germline gives CDR1 SGHKS, CDR2 YYEKEE (reference sequence). The CDR3 has 15 residues. V was cut by 2 bases and J by 4 bases, with 16 bases left in between. The CDR3 bases are TGTGCCAGCAGCTTAACAGGGAGAGGAGGTTACGAGCAGTACTTC. Translation gives CASSLTGRGGYEQYF.